Following are 3 T cell receptor beta chains from one sample sequenced in a study of technical replicates of blood from a few donors. The data were produced by immunoSEQ multiplex PCR, yet TCRdb's version contains in-frame clones alone and is incomplete. Of 50,000 to 60,000 clones in the sample, about 95% were seen once. Sequencing was carried out using PBMCs. Receptors were obtained from a human donor in good health. Some clones in this sample may be carry-over from other donors' samples.

CDR3 nucleotides: TGTGCCAGCAGGACTAAGGGGGCCACCGGAGTTTTCTTT. Translating gives CASRTKGATGVFF. The V gene is TRBV6-5, the J gene TRBJ1-1, with TRBD1 matching over 7 bases. V lost 6 bases, J lost 13 bases, and 14 bases stayed unmatched. Germline loops: CDR1 MNHEY, CDR2 SVGAGI. CDR3 length equals 13 residues.

CDR3 protein: CAIKLAGGNEQYF. DNA for the CDR3: TGTGCCATAAAACTAGCGGGAGGCAACGAGCAGTACTTC. The chain is built from TRBV10-3 and TRBJ2-7; 12 positions agree with TRBD2. The CDR3 spans 13 residues. The J segment lost 5 bases and the V segment lost 9 bases, leaving 5 bases of the junction unmatched. Per the germline V gene, CDR1 is ENHRY and CDR2 is SYGVKD.

The chain combines TRBV9 with TRBJ2-1, with 9 bases identical to TRBD2. The CDR3 runs to 15 residues. Trimming at V came to 3 bases and at J to 4 bases, leaving 5 bases not matched to a gene. Germline CDR1 and CDR2: SGDLS and YYNGEE. The CDR3 DNA reads TGTGCCAGCAGCGGAGGCGGGGGGGCGTACAATGAGCAGTTCTTC. Its protein product is CASSGGGGAYNEQFF.